This paragraph covers one T cell receptor beta chain sequence. This sample was included in a study of early T cells in non-severe SARS-CoV-2 infection. Study summary: The input, bulk RNA from unsorted whole blood, was sequenced, and chains were unpaired.

The library protocol tagged individual cDNA molecules with unique molecular identifiers. TCRdb used MiXCR to reprocess the 5' RACE reads, holding one entry per CDR3 protein. The sample includes tens of thousands of distinct CDR3 sequences, around 13% of them seen just once. The CDR3 loop spans 14 amino acids. Germline V gene data show CDR1 as SGHTA and CDR2 as FQGNSA. Trimming removed 3 bases from V and 2 bases from J, with 7 bases in between. The chain couples TRBV7-2 to TRBJ2-2, with no clear D. This sequence originates from an adult who was a healthcare worker with PCR-confirmed SARS-CoV-2 infection or an uninfected control (not recorded which). The sample comprised whole blood. This CDR3 is CASSFVRNTGELFF. As DNA, the CDR3 is TGTGCCAGCAGCTTTGTCAGAAACACCGGGGAGCTGTTTTTT.